This T cell receptor beta chain emerged from a study of T cell changes during pregnancy in multiple sclerosis. Germline V lookup: CDR1 KGHSH, CDR2 LQKENI. The CDR3 spans 14 residues. V was trimmed by 2 bases and J by 3 bases, leaving 8 bases between them. This clone turned up a few times. Assay used: immunoSEQ multiplex PCR; TCRdb lists only in-frame clones, some missing. This repertoire shows almost 25,000 clones, about 88% found once; its top ten account for around 0.74%. The origin of this receptor is a female donor in good health, enrolled as a control in a pregnancy study. This material consisted of CD4+ T cells from peripheral blood mononuclear cells, taken in the first trimester of pregnancy. J is TRBJ2-1 and V is TRBV18; D remains ambiguous. The CDR3 spells CASSPESVYNEQFF. DNA of the CDR3: TGTGCCAGCTCACCAGAGTCGGTCTACAATGAGCAGTTCTTC. Complete variable domain (other parts from reference TRBV18 and TRBJ2-1): NAGVMQNPRHLVRRRGQEARLRCSPMKGHSHVYWYRQLPEEGLKFMVYLQKENIIDESGMPKERFSAEFPKEGPSILRIQQVVRGDSAAYFCASSPESVYNEQFFGPGTRLTVL.